These 12 T cell receptor beta chains were all obtained from the same sample, sequenced in a study of T cell repertoires in cytomegalovirus infection (dated 2019 in TCRdb). The sequencer listed for this sample is Illumina HiSeq 1500. The public reads were quality trimmed at Q25 with fastp and then assembled into clones with MiXCR by TCRdb, keeping productive beta chains. Identical CDR3 protein sequences are pooled into one entry, listed with their most common genes and DNA. This sample lists about 310,000 distinct CDR3 sequences; 8% to 10% were detected once. Approximately 2.3% of the sample belongs to the ten largest clones. The sample comprised PBMCs. The receptor set was obtained from a human donor in good health (CMV status not recorded). Some clones in this sample may be carry-over from other donors' samples.

In this sample, this clonotype turned up many times. The chain combines TRBV5-4 with TRBJ2-2, with D uncertain. Trimming took 4 bases from V and 7 from J, leaving 8 bases between them. Germline CDR1 and CDR2: SGHNT and YYREEE (reference sequence). This CDR3 has 12 amino acids. CDR3 bases: TGTGCCAGCAGCCGAGTAGGCGGGGAGCTGTTTTTT. It encodes CASSRVGGELFF.

This clonotype was picked up a small number of times. CDR3 region: CASALEDSGTGRREQFF. CDR3 sequence (DNA): TGTGCCAGCGCCCTGGAGGATTCCGGGACAGGGCGGCGTGAGCAGTTCTTC. The chain joins TRBV6-2 or TRBV6-3 to TRBJ2-1; 9 nucleotides agree with TRBD1. This CDR3 comprises 17 residues. Unmatched junction bases numbered 20, after V lost 8 bases and J lost 9 bases. Looked up from germline, CDR1 is MNHEY and CDR2 is SVGEGT.

The sample holds a few counts of this clonotype. This chain joins TRBV6-6 and TRBJ2-3, with 10 bases that match TRBD1. The CDR3 extends over 16 amino acids. V gave up 5 bases and J gave up 4 bases; unmatched junction bases: 9. CDR1 and CDR2 (germline): MNHNY, SVGAGI (reference sequence). The chain's CDR3 is CASSPTGGSGADTQYF. The CDR3 nucleotides read TGTGCCAGCAGTCCGACAGGGGGCTCGGGAGCAGATACGCAGTATTTT.

This clonotype has at least ten counts. The rearrangement joins TRBV20-1 to TRBJ1-1, with 7 bases matching TRBD1. CDR1 and CDR2 from the germline V gene are DFQATT and SNEGSKA (reference sequence). With V trimmed by 3 bases and J by 5 bases, 6 bases remained unmatched. The CDR3 loop spans 13 amino acids. CDR3 DNA: TGCAGTGCTAGTAAGGGGGCAAGGACTGAAGCTTTCTTT. Amino acid sequence: CSASKGARTEAFF.

This clonotype has more than one count but fewer than ten. This rearrangement joins TRBV20-1 to TRBJ2-1; no clear D gene. The CDR3 totals 15 residues. Germline values: CDR1 DFQATT, CDR2 SNEGSKA (reference sequence). V gave up 6 bases and J gave up 0 bases, with 15 bases separating them. In nucleotides, the CDR3 is TGCAGTGCGAAGACGGCCTTCAGCTCCTACAATGAGCAGTTCTTC. Translation: CSAKTAFSSYNEQFF.

At least ten counts were recorded for this clonotype. V is TRBV20-1 and J is TRBJ1-2; no firm D call. This CDR3 comprises 11 residues. Trimming left V 6 bases short and J 2 bases short, with 7 bases between. Germline V CDR1 and CDR2: DFQATT, SNEGSKA (reference sequence). The CDR3 here is CSAILNYGYTF. The CDR3 DNA sequence: TGCAGTGCCATCTTGAACTATGGCTACACCTTC.

This clonotype showed up many times. The chain recombines TRBV27 with TRBJ2-1; 9 bases fit TRBD2. CDR1 is MNHEY and CDR2 is SMNVEV in the germline V gene (reference sequence). Trimming removed 4 bases from V and 8 bases from J; junction bases left unmatched: 12. This CDR3 region has 16 residues. CDR3 sequence reads: CASSSHLRGGLDEQFF. The CDR3 coding sequence is TGTGCCAGCAGTTCCCATTTGCGGGGGGGCCTGGATGAGCAGTTCTTC.

This clonotype was counted at least ten times. CDR3 coding DNA: TGTGCCAGCAGTTTGTTCACATACCCCGGGGAGACCCAGTACTTC. It codes for CASSLFTYPGETQYF. The chain recombines TRBV28 with TRBJ2-5; D remains unclear. V was trimmed by 3 bases and J by 5 bases, leaving 16 bases between them. This CDR3 region has 15 residues. Germline V gene sequence: CDR1 MDHEN, CDR2 SYDVKM. The full variable domain, with the rest looked up from reference TRBV28 and TRBJ2-5, is DVKVTQSSRYLVKRTGEKVFLECVQDMDHENMFWYRQDPGLGLRLIYFSYDVKMKEKGDIPEGYSVSREKKERFSLILESASTNQTSMYLCASSLFTYPGETQYFGPGTRLLVL.

The chain combines TRBV20-1 with TRBJ2-1, with D possibly matching TRBD1 (5 bases). This CDR3 is built from 13 residues. V was clipped by 5 bases and J by 6 bases, with 14 bases between them. CDR1 is DFQATT and CDR2 is SNEGSKA in the germline V gene (reference sequence). CDR3 amino acids: CSAEPTGANEQFF. In nucleotides, the CDR3 is TGCAGTGCTGAGCCAACAGGAGCCAATGAGCAGTTCTTC.

This clonotype was counted many times. The chain links TRBV29-1 to TRBJ1-2; D unclear. The CDR3 runs 11 residues. In germline, CDR1 is SQVTM, CDR2 ANQGSEA. V lost 3 bases to trimming and J lost 7 bases, with 9 bases between them. This CDR3 is CSVDGVRGYTF. The CDR3 nucleotides are TGCAGCGTTGATGGAGTGCGTGGCTACACCTTC.

This clonotype occurred many times. The chain carries TRBV20-1 and TRBJ1-1; D is uncertain. The germline V gene encodes CDR1 DFQATT and CDR2 SNEGSKA (reference sequence). The CDR3 contains 13 residues. The V and J ends lost 2 bases and 1 base respectively, with 8 bases between them. The CDR3 nucleotides read TGCAGTGCTAGACCTACAAAGAACACTGAAGCTTTCTTT. Amino acid sequence: CSARPTKNTEAFF.

The chain carries TRBV10-1 and TRBJ2-7; D call uncertain. With 0 bases removed from V and 2 bases from J, the gap between germline ends came to 5 bases. The CDR3 consists of 13 residues. CDR1 is WNHNN and CDR2 is SYGVQD in the germline V gene (reference sequence). The DNA for the CDR3 is TGCGCCAGCAGTGAGTCGGCCACCTACGAGCAGTACTTC. This codes for CASSESATYEQYF.